Listed below are T cell receptor beta chains from one sample, sequenced in a study of vaccination and CD4 T cells after COVID-19. TCRdb reprocessed the PCR reads with MiXCR, giving one entry per CDR3 protein. The sample has approximately 7,200 distinct CDR3 sequences, roughly two fifths seen once; the top ten hold around 44%. No antigen is known for these receptors. Sequenced input: CD4+ T cells from blood, cultured in vitro. Receptor source: a human donor in good health. CDR3s include the opening cysteine and the closing phenylalanine or tryptophan. A D gene is named only where the DNA matches it firmly. The size entry is marked missing in some rows and otherwise reads once, few, many or a size class.

J | D | V | size | CDR3
TRBJ2-3 | TRBD2 | TRBV6-1 | NA | CASSSGTTDTDTQYF
TRBJ1-1 | NA | TRBV29-1 | NA | CSGNRDTEAFF
TRBJ2-7 | NA | TRBV10-3 | NA | CASNPEPGYEQYF
TRBJ2-1 | TRBD2 | TRBV19 | NA | CASRLAGGTYNEQFF
TRBJ1-6 | NA | TRBV7-8 | few | CASSPGTDNSPLHF
TRBJ1-5 | NA | TRBV6-2/TRBV6-3 | NA | CASKKGINSNQPQHF
TRBJ1-2 | NA | TRBV2 | few | CASSVDTARYGYTF
TRBJ2-7 | TRBD1 | TRBV6-1 | NA | CASSHAPGQGAYEQYF
TRBJ2-2 | NA | TRBV15 | NA | CATSRERPLRVSTGELFF
TRBJ2-2 | NA | TRBV11-2 | few | CASSFGELFF
TRBJ1-1 | NA | TRBV7-3 | few | CASSLSRNTEAFF
TRBJ1-2 | NA | TRBV12-3/TRBV12-4 | NA | CASRPNSGIIDTF
TRBJ1-1 | NA | TRBV2 | NA | CASSESGALNTEAFF
TRBJ2-3 | NA | TRBV7-9 | few | CASSTQGGRTDTQYF
TRBJ2-3 | TRBD1 | TRBV6-5 | NA | CASSYRTGGPDTQYF
TRBJ1-2 | NA | TRBV11-2 | few | CASSSGGGRKGYGYTF
TRBJ2-2 | NA | TRBV7-9 | few | CASSPRNTGELFF
TRBJ1-1 | NA | TRBV9 | NA | CASSGHTDTEAFF
TRBJ2-7 | NA | TRBV6-1 | NA | CASVMTSHGGYEQYF
TRBJ1-4 | NA | TRBV20-1 | NA | CSASEGEKLFF
TRBJ1-1 | NA | TRBV20-1 | NA | CSARATAETEAFF
TRBJ1-3 | NA | TRBV6-1 | NA | CASSTSIGNTIYF
TRBJ1-5 | TRBD1 | TRBV2 | NA | CASSPTGNNQPQHF
TRBJ2-5 | TRBD2 | TRBV20-1 | few | CSAPRTSGYQETQYF
TRBJ1-1 | NA | TRBV30 | NA | CAWSVPSERQRQAFF
TRBJ1-2 | NA | TRBV20-1 | few | CSASTGSAANYGYTF
TRBJ2-1 | NA | TRBV4-1 | few | CASSQDQGTPRNEQFF
TRBJ1-5 | NA | TRBV20-1 | NA | CSARGDIVSNQPQHF
TRBJ2-3 | TRBD1 | TRBV7-3 | NA | CASSSNRGSTDTQYF
TRBJ1-2 | NA | TRBV5-8 | NA | CASSSGIQGGYGYTF
TRBJ2-2 | NA | TRBV25-1 | once | CASSSTVAGELFF
TRBJ1-2 | NA | TRBV6-1 | NA | CASSQTRVANYGYTF
TRBJ1-2 | NA | TRBV30 | NA | CAWSILAGYTF
TRBJ2-7 | TRBD1 | TRBV11-1 | few | CASSPQPGQGWEQYF
TRBJ2-7 | NA | TRBV30 | NA | CAWSVRREQYF
TRBJ1-2 | TRBD1 | TRBV5-1 | few | CASSPGDRENYGYTF
TRBJ1-2 | NA | TRBV6-1 | NA | CASSPDPSRFHYGYTF
TRBJ2-6 | NA | TRBV20-1 | NA | CSAVGGGSPSGANVLTF
TRBJ1-5 | NA | TRBV7-9 | NA | CASSLTLGAGISNQPQHF
TRBJ1-5 | NA | TRBV30 | NA | CAWRGGSNQPQHF
TRBJ1-1 | NA | TRBV6-1 | NA | CASTPPGVLTEAFF
TRBJ1-5 | NA | TRBV11-2 | NA | CASSLEGYSNQPQHF
TRBJ2-4 | NA | TRBV11-2 | NA | CASNRERQNIQYF